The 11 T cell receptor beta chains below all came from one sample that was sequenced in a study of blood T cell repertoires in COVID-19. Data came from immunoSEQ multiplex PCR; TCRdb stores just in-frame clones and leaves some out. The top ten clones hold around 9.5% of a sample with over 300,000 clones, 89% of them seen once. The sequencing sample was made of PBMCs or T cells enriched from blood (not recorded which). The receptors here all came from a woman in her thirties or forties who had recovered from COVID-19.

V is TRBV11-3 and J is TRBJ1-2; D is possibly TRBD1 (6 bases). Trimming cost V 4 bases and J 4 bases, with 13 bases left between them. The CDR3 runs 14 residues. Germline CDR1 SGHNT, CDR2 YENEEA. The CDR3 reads CASSSAWDIYGYTF. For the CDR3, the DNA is TGTGCCAGCAGCTCCGCCTGGGACATCTATGGCTACACCTTC.

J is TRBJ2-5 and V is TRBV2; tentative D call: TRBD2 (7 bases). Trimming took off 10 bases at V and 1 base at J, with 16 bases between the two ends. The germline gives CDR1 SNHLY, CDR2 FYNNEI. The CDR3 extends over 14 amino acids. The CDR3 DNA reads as TGTGCCACCCTCCCGGGGGGCGCCCAAGAGACCCAGTACTTC. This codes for CATLPGGAQETQYF.

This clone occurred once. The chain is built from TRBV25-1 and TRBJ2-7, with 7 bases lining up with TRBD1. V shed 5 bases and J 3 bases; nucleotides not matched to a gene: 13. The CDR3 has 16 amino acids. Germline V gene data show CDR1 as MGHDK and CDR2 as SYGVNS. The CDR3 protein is CASSPEYRDSNYEQYF. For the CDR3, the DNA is TGTGCCAGCAGTCCTGAATATAGGGACAGTAACTACGAGCAGTACTTC.

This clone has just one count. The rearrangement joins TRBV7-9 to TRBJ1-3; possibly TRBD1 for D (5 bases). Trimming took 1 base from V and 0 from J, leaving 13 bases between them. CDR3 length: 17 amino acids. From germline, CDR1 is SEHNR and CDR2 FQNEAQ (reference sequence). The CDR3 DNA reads TGTGCCAGCAGCTTAGACAGGCGCCCTAGCTCTGGAAACACCATATATTTT. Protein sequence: CASSLDRRPSSGNTIYF. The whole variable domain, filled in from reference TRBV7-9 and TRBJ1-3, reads DTGVSQNPRHKITKRGQNVTFRCDPISEHNRLYWYRQTLGQGPEFLTYFQNEAQLEKSRLLSDRFSAERPKGSFSTLEIQRTEQGDSAMYLCASSLDRRPSSGNTIYFGEGSWLTVV.

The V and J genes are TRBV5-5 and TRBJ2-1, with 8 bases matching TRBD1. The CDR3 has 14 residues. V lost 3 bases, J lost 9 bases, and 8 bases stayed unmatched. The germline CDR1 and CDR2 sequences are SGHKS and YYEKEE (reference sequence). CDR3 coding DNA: TGTGCCAGCAGCTCTCGACAGGGGCAGACTGAGCAGTTCTTC. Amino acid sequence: CASSSRQGQTEQFF.

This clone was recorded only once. DNA of the CDR3: TGTGCCAGCAGCACGGTTGTAGAGGGTCAGCCCCAGCATTTT. Amino acid sequence: CASSTVVEGQPQHF. The chain employs TRBV6-5 and TRBJ1-5, with D unclear. Trimming stripped 6 bases from V and 6 bases from J, with 15 bases between. The CDR3 runs to 14 residues. From germline, CDR1 is MNHEY and CDR2 SVGAGI.

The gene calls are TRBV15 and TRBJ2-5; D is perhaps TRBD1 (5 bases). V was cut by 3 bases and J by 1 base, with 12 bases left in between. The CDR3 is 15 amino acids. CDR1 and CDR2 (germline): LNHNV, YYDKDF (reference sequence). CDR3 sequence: CATSSIQGLQETQYF. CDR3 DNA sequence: TGTGCCACCAGCAGTATCCAGGGCCTCCAAGAGACCCAGTACTTC.

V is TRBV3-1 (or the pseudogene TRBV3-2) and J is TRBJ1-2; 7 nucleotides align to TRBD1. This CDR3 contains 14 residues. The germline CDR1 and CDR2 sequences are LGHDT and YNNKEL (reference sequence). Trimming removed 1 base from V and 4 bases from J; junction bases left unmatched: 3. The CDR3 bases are TGTGCCAGCAGCCAAGGGGGACAGCTCTATGGCTACACCTTC. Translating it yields CASSQGGQLYGYTF.

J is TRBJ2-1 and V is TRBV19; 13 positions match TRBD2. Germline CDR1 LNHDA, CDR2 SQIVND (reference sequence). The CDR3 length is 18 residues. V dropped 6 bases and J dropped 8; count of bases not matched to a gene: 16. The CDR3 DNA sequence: TGTGCCAGTAGCCTCGGACTAGCGGGGGAAAGAGGTCGGGATGAGCAGTTCTTC. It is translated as CASSLGLAGERGRDEQFF.

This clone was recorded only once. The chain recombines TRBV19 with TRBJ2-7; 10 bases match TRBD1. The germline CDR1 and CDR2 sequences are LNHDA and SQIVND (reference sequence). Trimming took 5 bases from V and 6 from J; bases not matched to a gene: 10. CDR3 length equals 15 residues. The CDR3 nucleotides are TGTGCCAGTAGTGACCCGGGACAGGGGTTAGGCGAGCAGTACTTC. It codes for CASSDPGQGLGEQYF.

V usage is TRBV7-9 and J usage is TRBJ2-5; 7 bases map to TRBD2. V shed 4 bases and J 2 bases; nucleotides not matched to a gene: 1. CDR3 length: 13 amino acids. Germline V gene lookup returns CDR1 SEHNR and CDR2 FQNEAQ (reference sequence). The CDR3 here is CASSWGGQETQYF. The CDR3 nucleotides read TGTGCCAGCAGCTGGGGGGGACAAGAGACCCAGTACTTC.